These 2 T cell receptor beta chains were sequenced from one sample in a study of blood T cell repertoires in COVID-19. TCRdb keeps only in-frame clones here, not all; method: immunoSEQ multiplex PCR. The sample has 84,000 or so clones; 80% are singletons. The sample comprised peripheral blood. These receptors all stem from a woman of 80 years or more with acute or convalescent COVID-19.

The chain employs TRBV20-1 and TRBJ1-1; no reliable D call. CDR3 length: 11 residues. Germline CDR1 and CDR2: DFQATT and SNEGSKA (reference sequence). V lost 3 bases and J lost 10, with 12 bases in between. The chain's CDR3 is CSARGRGAAFF. DNA of the CDR3: TGCAGTGCTAGGGGTCGCGGTGCAGCTTTCTTT.

The chain joins TRBV6-5 to TRBJ1-2, with D uncertain. The CDR3 length is 12 residues. CDR1 is MNHEY, CDR2 SVGAGI, per germline. The V end lost 6 bases, the J end lost 8 bases, and 13 bases lay between the germline ends. The DNA of the CDR3 is TGTGCCAGCAGCAAATATATGGAGGGCTACACCTTC. This gives the protein CASSKYMEGYTF.